These T cell receptor beta chains were read from a single sample in a study of shared clonotypes between healthy human individuals. Data came from immunoSEQ multiplex PCR; TCRdb stores just in-frame clones and leaves some out. The sample includes roughly 2.2 million clones, 85% to 95% of them seen just once. The sample comprised naive CD4+ T cells from PBMCs. The receptors come from a man between 18 and 35 years old in good health. Some clones in this sample may be carry-over from other donors' samples. The CDR3 runs from the conserved cysteine through the conserved F or W. The D gene is left open where the match is weak. A row's size may be missing; if present it is once, few, many or a size class.

v_gene	abundance	d_gene	j_gene	CDR3aa	CDR3nt
TRBV7-6	.	.	TRBJ1-3	CASSFSGNTIYF	TGTGCCAGCAGCTTTTCTGGAAACACCATATATTTT
TRBV4-1	.	TRBD1	TRBJ1-5	CASSQPQGRGDQPQHF	TGCGCCAGCAGCCAACCACAGGGGAGAGGGGATCAGCCCCAGCATTTT
TRBV28	.	.	TRBJ2-1	CASSFASHDYNEQFF	TGTGCCAGCAGTTTCGCCAGCCATGACTACAATGAGCAGTTCTTC
TRBV7-2	.	.	TRBJ1-4	CASSRWRGVDEKLFF	TGTGCCAGCAGCCGCTGGCGGGGCGTTGATGAAAAACTGTTTTTT
TRBV4-3	.	.	TRBJ2-6	CASSQTQGYSGANVLTF	TGCGCCAGCAGCCAAACACAGGGTTACTCTGGGGCCAACGTCCTGACTTTC
TRBV6-5	.	.	TRBJ2-3	CASSYGGVAYTDTQYF	TGTGCCAGCAGTTACGGAGGAGTAGCGTACACAGATACGCAGTATTTT
TRBV4-1	.	TRBD2	TRBJ2-3	CASSLGTSGDTQYF	TGCGCCAGCAGCCTGGGGACTAGTGGAGATACGCAGTATTTT
TRBV27	.	.	TRBJ2-5	CARGEPPVPQETQYF	TGTGCCAGAGGGGAGCCTCCCGTCCCCCAAGAGACCCAGTACTTC
TRBV28	once	TRBD1	TRBJ2-7	CASSTGQKIQQYF	TGTGCCAGCAGTACGGGACAGAAGATTCAGCAGTACTTC
TRBV15	.	.	TRBJ2-1	CATTQSSAYNEQFF	TGTGCCACCACCCAGAGCAGCGCCTACAATGAGCAGTTCTTC
TRBV7-9	.	.	TRBJ2-2	CASSWGSTGELFF	TGTGCCAGCAGCTGGGGCAGCACCGGGGAGCTGTTTTTT
TRBV4-2	.	.	TRBJ1-3	CASSQVNAGNTIYF	TGTGCCAGCAGCCAAGTTAATGCTGGAAACACCATATATTTT
TRBV7-2	.	.	TRBJ1-1	CASSLARRTEAFF	TGTGCCAGCAGCTTAGCGAGGAGGACTGAAGCTTTCTTT
TRBV30	.	.	TRBJ2-1	CAWSGTPDHNEQFF	TGTGCCTGGAGTGGGACTCCTGACCACAATGAGCAGTTCTTC
TRBV28	.	.	TRBJ1-5	CASSLTGRLNQPQHF	TGTGCCAGCAGTTTAACCGGACGGTTAAATCAGCCCCAGCATTTT
TRBV27	.	.	TRBJ2-2	CASRTSYTGELFF	TGTGCCAGCAGGACTAGTTACACCGGGGAGCTGTTTTTT
TRBV7-9	.	.	TRBJ1-2	CASSPTGGLGYTF	TGTGCCAGCAGCCCAACGGGAGGTCTGGGCTACACCTTC
TRBV27	.	TRBD1	TRBJ2-2	CASSLGTGFNTGELFF	TGTGCCAGCAGTTTAGGGACAGGGTTCAACACCGGGGAGCTGTTTTTT
TRBV7-8	once	.	TRBJ2-1	CASSPMRVSNEQFF	TGTGCCAGCAGCCCGATGCGGGTGTCCAATGAGCAGTTCTTC
TRBV5-4	.	TRBD1	TRBJ1-1	CASSSGHRGRNTEAFF	TGTGCCAGCAGCTCCGGACACAGGGGGCGGAACACTGAAGCTTTCTTT
TRBV29-1	once	.	TRBJ2-7	CSVDGQGQYEQYF	TGCAGCGTTGATGGCCAGGGTCAGTACGAGCAGTACTTC
TRBV5-1	.	.	TRBJ2-3	CASSVGPAAQYF	TGCGCCAGCAGCGTGGGACCCGCCGCGCAGTATTTT
TRBV18	.	.	TRBJ1-2	CASSPRAYGYTF	TGTGCCAGCTCACCGCGAGCCTATGGCTACACCTTC
TRBV30	.	.	TRBJ2-2	CAWSMKRELFF	TGTGCCTGGAGTATGAAGAGGGAGCTGTTTTTT
TRBV5-1	.	.	TRBJ2-2	CASSLAFSAGANTGELFF	TGCGCCAGCAGCTTGGCCTTCAGTGCAGGTGCGAACACCGGGGAGCTGTTTTTT
TRBV20-1	.	TRBD2	TRBJ2-1	CSAQSGSKQFF	TGCAGTGCCCAAAGCGGGAGTAAGCAGTTCTTC
TRBV6-5	.	.	TRBJ1-4	CASSYGTSNEKLFF	TGTGCCAGCAGTTACGGGACGTCTAATGAAAAACTGTTTTTT
TRBV6-5	.	TRBD1	TRBJ1-2	CASSYSYTGGYGYTF	TGTGCCAGCAGTTACTCGTATACAGGGGGGTATGGCTACACCTTC
TRBV15	.	TRBD2	TRBJ2-1	CATSRESGTSGSYEQFF	TGTGCCACCAGCAGAGAGTCCGGGACTAGCGGGAGCTATGAGCAGTTCTTC